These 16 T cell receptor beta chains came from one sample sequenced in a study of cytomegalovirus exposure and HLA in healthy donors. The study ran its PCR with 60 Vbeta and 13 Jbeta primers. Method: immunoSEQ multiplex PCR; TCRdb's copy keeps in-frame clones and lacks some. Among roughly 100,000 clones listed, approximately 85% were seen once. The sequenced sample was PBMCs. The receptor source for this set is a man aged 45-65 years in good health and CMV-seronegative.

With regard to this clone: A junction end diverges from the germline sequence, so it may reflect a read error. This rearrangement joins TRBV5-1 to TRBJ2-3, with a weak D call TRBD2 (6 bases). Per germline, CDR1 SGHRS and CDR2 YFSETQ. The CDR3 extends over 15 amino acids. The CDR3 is CASSLEEGGTDMQYF. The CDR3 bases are TGCGCCAGCAGCTTGGAGGAGGGCGGCACAGATATGCAGTATTTT.

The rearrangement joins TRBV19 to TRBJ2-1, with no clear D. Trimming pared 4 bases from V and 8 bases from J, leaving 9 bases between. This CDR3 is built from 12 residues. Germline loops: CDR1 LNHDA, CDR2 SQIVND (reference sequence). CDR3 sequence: CASSTGMDEQFF. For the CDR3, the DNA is TGTGCCAGTAGTACAGGAATGGATGAGCAGTTCTTC. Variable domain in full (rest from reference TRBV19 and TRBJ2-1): DGGITQSPKYLFRKEGQNVTLSCEQNLNHDAMYWYRQDPGQGLRLIYYSQIVNDFQKGDIAEGYSVSREKKESFPLTVTSAQKNPTAFYLCASSTGMDEQFFGPGTRLTVL.

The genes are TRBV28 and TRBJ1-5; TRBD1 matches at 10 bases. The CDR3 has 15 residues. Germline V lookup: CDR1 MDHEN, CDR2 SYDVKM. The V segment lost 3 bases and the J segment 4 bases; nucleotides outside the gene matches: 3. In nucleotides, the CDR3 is TGTGCCAGCAGTTTCGGGGACAGGGGAAATCAGCCCCAGCATTTT. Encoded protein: CASSFGDRGNQPQHF.

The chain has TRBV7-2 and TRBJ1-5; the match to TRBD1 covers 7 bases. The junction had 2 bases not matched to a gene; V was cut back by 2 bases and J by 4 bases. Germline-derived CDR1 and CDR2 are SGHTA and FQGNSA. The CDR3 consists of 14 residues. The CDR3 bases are TGTGCCAGCAGCTTACAGACAGGGAATCAGCCCCAGCATTTT. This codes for CASSLQTGNQPQHF.

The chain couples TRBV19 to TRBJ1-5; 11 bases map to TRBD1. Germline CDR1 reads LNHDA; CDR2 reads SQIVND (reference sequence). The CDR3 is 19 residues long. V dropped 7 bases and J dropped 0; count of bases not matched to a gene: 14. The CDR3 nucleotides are TGTGCCAGTAAACATATTGGGACAGGGGGACGAACTAGCAATCAGCCCCAGCATTTT. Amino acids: CASKHIGTGGRTSNQPQHF.

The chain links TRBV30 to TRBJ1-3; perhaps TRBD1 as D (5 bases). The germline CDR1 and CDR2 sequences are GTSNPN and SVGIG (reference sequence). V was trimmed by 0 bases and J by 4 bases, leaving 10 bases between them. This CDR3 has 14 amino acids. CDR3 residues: CAWSVAGNGNTIYF. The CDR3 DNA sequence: TGTGCCTGGAGTGTAGCAGGGAACGGAAACACCATATATTTT.

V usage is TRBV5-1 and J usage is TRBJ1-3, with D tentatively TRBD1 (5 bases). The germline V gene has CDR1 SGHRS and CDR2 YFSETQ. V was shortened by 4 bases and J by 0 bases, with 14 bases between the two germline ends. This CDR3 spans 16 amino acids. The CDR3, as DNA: TGCGCCAGCAGCACCGGGGGACTGGGCTCTGGAAACACCATATATTTT. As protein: CASSTGGLGSGNTIYF.

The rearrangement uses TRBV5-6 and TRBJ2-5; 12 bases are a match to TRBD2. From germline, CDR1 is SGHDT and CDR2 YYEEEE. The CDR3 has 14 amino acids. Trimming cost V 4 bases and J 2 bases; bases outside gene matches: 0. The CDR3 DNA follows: TGTGCCAGCAGCGGGACTAGCGGGCAAGAGACCCAGTACTTC. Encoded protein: CASSGTSGQETQYF.

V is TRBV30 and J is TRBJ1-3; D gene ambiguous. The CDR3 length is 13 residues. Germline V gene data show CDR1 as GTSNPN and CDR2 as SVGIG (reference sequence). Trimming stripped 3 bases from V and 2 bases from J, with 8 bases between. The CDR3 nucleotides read TGTGCCTGGAGCCAGGTTACTGGAAACACCATATATTTT. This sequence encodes CAWSQVTGNTIYF. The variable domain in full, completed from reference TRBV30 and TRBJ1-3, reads SQTIHQWPATLVQPVGSPLSLECTVEGTSNPNLYWYRQAAGRGLQLLFYSVGIGQISSEVPQNLSASRPQDRQFILSSKKLLLSDSGFYLCAWSQVTGNTIYFGEGSWLTVV.

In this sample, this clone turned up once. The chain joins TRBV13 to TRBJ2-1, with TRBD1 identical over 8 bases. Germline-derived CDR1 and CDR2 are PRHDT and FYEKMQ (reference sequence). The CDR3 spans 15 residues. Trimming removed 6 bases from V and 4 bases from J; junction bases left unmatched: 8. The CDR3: CASRRTGSRYNEQFF. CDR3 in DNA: TGTGCCAGCAGACGGACAGGGAGTAGGTACAATGAGCAGTTCTTC. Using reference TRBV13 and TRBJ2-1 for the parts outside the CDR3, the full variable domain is AAGVIQSPRHLIKEKRETATLKCYPIPRHDTVYWYQQGPGQDPQFLISFYEKMQSDKGSIPDRFSAQQFSDYHSELNMSSLELGDSALYFCASRRTGSRYNEQFFGPGTRLTVL.

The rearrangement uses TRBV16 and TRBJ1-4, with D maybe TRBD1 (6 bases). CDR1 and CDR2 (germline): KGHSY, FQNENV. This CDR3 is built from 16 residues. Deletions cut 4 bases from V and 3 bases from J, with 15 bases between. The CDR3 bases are TGTGCCAGCAGCCCGTGGGGGGGCAGCGCTAATGAAAAACTGTTTTTT. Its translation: CASSPWGGSANEKLFF.

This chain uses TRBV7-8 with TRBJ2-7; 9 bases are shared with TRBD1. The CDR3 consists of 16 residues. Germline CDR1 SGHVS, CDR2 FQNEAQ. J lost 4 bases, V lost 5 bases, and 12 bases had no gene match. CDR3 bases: TGTGCCAGCAGCCCCTTCGGACAGGGGATGAGTTACGAGCAGTACTTC. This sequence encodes CASSPFGQGMSYEQYF.

CDR3 sequence (DNA): TGTGCCAGCAGCGTAGACCAGGGAGGTAAGGCTGAAGCTTTCTTT. This sequence encodes CASSVDQGGKAEAFF. V and J are TRBV9 and TRBJ1-1; perhaps TRBD1 as D (5 bases). Trimming left V 0 bases short and J 6 bases short, with 15 bases between. The CDR3 consists of 15 residues. CDR1 is SGDLS and CDR2 is YYNGEE in the germline V gene. The full variable domain, in which reference TRBV9 and TRBJ1-1 provide the parts outside the CDR3, is DSGVTQTPKHLITATGQRVTLRCSPRSGDLSVYWYQQSLDQGLQFLIQYYNGEERAKGNILERFSAQQFPDLHSELNLSSLELGDSALYFCASSVDQGGKAEAFFGQGTRLTVV.

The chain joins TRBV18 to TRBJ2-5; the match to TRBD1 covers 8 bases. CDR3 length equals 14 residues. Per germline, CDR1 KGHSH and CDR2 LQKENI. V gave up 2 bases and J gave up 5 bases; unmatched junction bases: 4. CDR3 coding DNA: TGTGCCAGCTCACCAGGACAGGGACTGGAGACCCAGTACTTC. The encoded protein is CASSPGQGLETQYF. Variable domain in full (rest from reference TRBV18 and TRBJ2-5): NAGVMQNPRHLVRRRGQEARLRCSPMKGHSHVYWYRQLPEEGLKFMVYLQKENIIDESGMPKERFSAEFPKEGPSILRIQQVVRGDSAAYFCASSPGQGLETQYFGPGTRLLVL.

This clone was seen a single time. The CDR3 DNA sequence: TGTGCCAGCAAACAGGGATTGAACACTGAAGCTTTCTTT. This gives the protein CASKQGLNTEAFF. The chain couples TRBV19 to TRBJ1-1; maybe TRBD1 (6 bases). V gave up 9 bases and J gave up 0 bases, with 11 bases separating them. Germline assignment: CDR1 LNHDA and CDR2 SQIVND (reference sequence). The CDR3 is 13 residues long.

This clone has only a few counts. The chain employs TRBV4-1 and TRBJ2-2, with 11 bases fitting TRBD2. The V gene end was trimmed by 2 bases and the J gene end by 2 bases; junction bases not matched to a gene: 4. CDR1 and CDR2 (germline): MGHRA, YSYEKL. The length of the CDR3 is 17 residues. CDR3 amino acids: CASSQLAGGRNTGELFF. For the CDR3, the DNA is TGCGCCAGCAGCCAATTAGCGGGGGGGCGAAACACCGGGGAGCTGTTTTTT.